A selection of T cell receptor beta chains follows, all from one sample in a study of blood T cell repertoires in COVID-19. Libraries were prepared by immunoSEQ multiplex PCR; TCRdb keeps only in-frame clonotypes and omits some of them. The top ten hold over 6.5% of the sample, which has 90,000 to 150,000 clones, 60% to 80% seen once. Sequenced input: peripheral blood. These receptors came from a human donor in a cohort sampled during active COVID-19. The CDR3 runs from the conserved cysteine through the conserved F or W. D genes are given only for firm matches. Only part of the rows carry a size: once, few, many, or a class if the clone is expanded.

V,length,J,size,D,CDR3,DNA
TRBV18,12,TRBJ2-7,-,-,CASSTGAYEQYF,TGTGCCAGCTCCACCGGGGCCTACGAGCAGTACTTC
TRBV10-3,14,TRBJ2-7,-,-,CAISGVRDSYEQYF,TGTGCCATCAGTGGGGTCAGGGACTCCTACGAGCAGTACTTC
TRBV7-2,17,TRBJ2-4,-,-,CASSLFVTATVMNIQYF,TGTGCCAGCAGCTTATTCGTAACAGCCACGGTAATGAACATTCAGTACTTC
TRBV4-1,15,TRBJ1-5,-,-,CASSQTGIGNQPQHF,TGCGCCAGCAGCCAGACAGGTATCGGCAATCAGCCCCAGCATTTT
TRBV25-1,11,TRBJ2-7,-,-,CASSEGLAEYF,TGTGCCAGCAGTGAAGGGCTGGCAGAGTACTTC
TRBV15,18,TRBJ2-7,-,TRBD1,CATSRDRRGTGSAYEQYF,TGTGCCACCAGCAGAGATCGACGAGGGACAGGCAGTGCCTACGAGCAGTACTTC
TRBV5-1,16,TRBJ2-6,-,-,CASSQGLTSGANVLTF,TGCGCCAGCAGCCAGGGACTTACCTCTGGGGCCAACGTCCTGACTTTC
TRBV28,17,TRBJ1-3,-,-,CASSPAFRGNSGNTIYF,TGTGCCAGCAGCCCCGCATTTCGCGGCAACTCTGGAAACACCATATATTTT
TRBV12-3/TRBV12-4,12,TRBJ2-7,-,-,CASSPAGYEQYF,TGTGCCAGCAGTCCCGCGGGCTACGAGCAGTACTTC
TRBV9,14,TRBJ1-3,-,-,CASSDAGTSNTIYF,TGTGCCAGCAGCGATGCCGGGACTTCTAACACCATATATTTT
TRBV19,13,TRBJ2-1,-,-,CASSQLVFDEQFF,TGTGCCAGTAGTCAACTAGTATTCGATGAGCAGTTCTTC
TRBV2,14,TRBJ1-5,-,TRBD1,CASSGGQGHQPQHF,TGTGCCAGCAGTGGGGGACAGGGCCATCAGCCCCAGCATTTT
TRBV12-5,15,TRBJ2-3,-,-,CASGLGQFSTDTQYF,TGTGCTAGTGGTTTGGGGCAGTTTAGCACAGATACGCAGTATTTT
TRBV6-4,14,TRBJ1-1,-,TRBD1,CASSPTGDHTEAFF,TGTGCCAGCAGCCCTACAGGGGACCACACTGAAGCTTTCTTT
TRBV11-3,14,TRBJ2-1,-,-,CASSSRSLYNEQFF,TGTGCCAGCAGCTCCCGGAGCCTTTACAATGAGCAGTTCTTC
TRBV19,17,TRBJ2-2,-,TRBD2,CASSISGLAGAGGELFF,TGTGCCAGTAGTATTTCTGGACTAGCGGGAGCCGGTGGGGAGCTGTTTTTT
TRBV15,16,TRBJ2-7,-,-,CATSRDSGTTTYEQYF,TGTGCCACCAGCAGAGATTCCGGGACAACTACCTACGAGCAGTACTTC
TRBV5-1,11,TRBJ1-4,once,-,CASSAGEKLFF,TGCGCCAGCAGCGCAGGAGAAAAACTGTTTTTT
TRBV11-2,15,TRBJ1-5,-,TRBD1,CASSETGGGSQPQHF,TGTGCCAGCAGCGAGACAGGGGGGGGAAGTCAGCCCCAGCATTTT
TRBV6-5,16,TRBJ2-5,-,TRBD2,CASSYSGTSGQETQYF,TGTGCCAGCAGTTACTCCGGGACTAGCGGACAAGAGACCCAGTACTTC
TRBV19,15,TRBJ2-7,-,TRBD1,CASSWETGGTYEQYF,TGTGCCAGCAGTTGGGAGACAGGGGGGACCTACGAGCAGTACTTC
TRBV2,15,TRBJ2-2,-,-,CASSGGHVRTGELFF,TGTGCCAGCAGTGGGGGACACGTACGAACCGGGGAGCTGTTTTTT
TRBV6-1,21,TRBJ2-6,-,TRBD1,CASSEALFRWTGGTGANVLTF,TGTGCCAGCAGTGAAGCGCTTTTCAGATGGACAGGGGGCACTGGGGCCAACGTCCTGACTTTC
TRBV28,16,TRBJ1-5,-,TRBD1,CASSSPTGAPNQPQHF,TGTGCCAGCAGCTCCCCGACAGGGGCTCCCAATCAGCCCCAGCATTTT